These T cell receptor beta chains were read from a single sample in a study of somatic mutations in cytotoxic T cells in rheumatoid arthritis. Only in-frame clones appear in the TCRdb table, and some are missing; sequencing was by immunoSEQ multiplex PCR. The table includes 15,000 to 20,000 clones, about 80% detected once. The material sequenced was CD8+ T cells sorted from blood. These receptors were obtained from a woman aged 45-60 years in good health. CDR3s include the opening cysteine and the closing phenylalanine or tryptophan. A D gene is named only where the DNA matches it firmly. Size values are once, few and many counts, or a class for expanded clones, and some rows have none.

cdr3_length j_call d_call clone_size v_call cdr3_aa cdr3_nt
15 TRBJ2-3 TRBD2 few TRBV11-3 CASSSRTSGERVQYF TGTGCCAGCAGCTCCCGGACTAGCGGGGAAAGGGTGCAGTATTTT
15 TRBJ1-1 TRBD1 . TRBV9 CASSVGDRGTTEAFF TGTGCCAGCAGCGTAGGTGACAGGGGCACCACTGAAGCTTTCTTT
16 TRBJ1-3 . . TRBV5-3 CARPLPDTSSGNTIYF TGTGCCAGACCCTTGCCGGACACCAGCTCTGGAAACACCATATATTTT
15 TRBJ1-1 TRBD1 . TRBV11-2 CASSLETGPYAEAFF TGTGCCAGCAGCCTCGAGACAGGGCCCTATGCTGAAGCTTTCTTT
16 TRBJ1-1 TRBD1 . TRBV18 CASSPLDRGKFPEAFF TGTGCCAGCTCACCATTGGACAGGGGTAAATTTCCTGAAGCTTTCTTT
13 TRBJ1-1 . few TRBV30 CAWTSRADTEAFF TGTGCCTGGACTTCGAGGGCGGACACTGAAGCTTTCTTT
12 TRBJ1-2 TRBD1 . TRBV9 CASSGQGDGYTF TGTGCCAGCAGCGGTCAGGGGGATGGCTACACCTTC
19 TRBJ2-5 . . TRBV5-4 CASSSQWASGTPSQETQYF TGTGCCAGCAGCTCGCAATGGGCGTCAGGGACGCCAAGCCAAGAGACCCAGTACTTC
14 TRBJ2-1 . . TRBV13 CASDSLSSYNEQFF TGTGCCAGCGACTCTCTTAGCTCCTACAATGAGCAGTTCTTC
16 TRBJ1-4 . once TRBV28 CASSFSHRDPNEKLFF TGTGCCAGCAGTTTCTCCCACAGGGACCCTAATGAAAAACTGTTTTTT
15 TRBJ2-5 . . TRBV5-6 CASSLAPAPQETQYF TGTGCCAGCAGCTTGGCTCCAGCGCCCCAAGAGACCCAGTACTTC
17 TRBJ2-5 . . TRBV13 CASSPGVGRESVETQYF TGTGCCAGCAGCCCCGGTGTGGGACGGGAGTCCGTGGAGACCCAGTACTTC
14 TRBJ1-2 TRBD1 . TRBV4-1 CASSQTGLYYGYTF TGCGCCAGCAGCCAGACAGGGTTATACTATGGCTACACCTTC
15 TRBJ2-7 . few TRBV5-4 CASSLMRGPSYEQYF TGTGCCAGCAGCTTGATGCGGGGTCCCTCCTACGAGCAGTACTTC
16 TRBJ2-2 TRBD2 few TRBV4-2 CASSQGLAGFTGELFF TGTGCCAGCAGCCAAGGACTAGCGGGGTTCACCGGGGAGCTGTTTTTT
16 TRBJ2-1 . . TRBV4-2 CASSQESSSSYNEQFF TGTGCCAGCAGCCAAGAATCTTCAAGCTCCTACAATGAGCAGTTCTTC
15 TRBJ2-7 . . TRBV9 CASSVETGSSYEQYF TGTGCCAGCAGCGTAGAGACCGGGAGCTCCTACGAGCAGTACTTC
14 TRBJ2-7 . . TRBV19 CASSSSGLTYEQYF TGTGCCAGTAGTTCATCAGGCTTAACCTACGAGCAGTACTTC
15 TRBJ1-2 . . TRBV2 CASSAFVRGDYGYTF TGTGCCAGCAGTGCCTTCGTCAGGGGAGACTATGGCTACACCTTC
17 TRBJ1-3 . . TRBV28 CASSASGESLSGNTIYF TGTGCCAGCAGTGCATCAGGGGAGTCTCTCTCTGGAAACACCATATATTTT
15 TRBJ2-3 . once TRBV27 CASSLYRASTDTQYF TGTGCCAGCAGTTTGTATCGGGCTAGCACAGATACGCAGTATTTT
15 TRBJ1-5 TRBD1 medium-sized TRBV15 CATSRQGADNQPQHF TGTGCCACCAGCAGACAGGGGGCGGACAATCAGCCCCAGCATTTT
15 TRBJ2-3 . once TRBV7-7 CASSLSLGSTDTQYF TGTGCCAGCAGCTTAAGCCTGGGCAGCACAGATACGCAGTATTTT